Below are 12 T cell receptor beta chains sequenced from a single sample in a study of CD8+ T cells in alopecia areata. As to treatment: oral pan-JAK inhibitor, 5-10 mg twice daily. RNA was isolated and reverse transcribed to cDNA, the sequencing template. The method was immunoSEQ multiplex PCR; TCRdb's version includes in-frame clones alone and lacks a portion of them. The sample has under 200,000 clones; 55% to 75% are singletons. Sample: CD4+ T cells sorted from blood, taken at week 24, from a patient treated with tofacitinib. The source is a human donor with alopecia areata.

The table lists this clone with a few counts. The V call is TRBV7-9, the J call TRBJ1-5, with D unresolved. Looked up from germline, CDR1 is SEHNR and CDR2 is FQNEAQ (reference sequence). This CDR3 is 12 amino acids long. Trimming took off 8 bases at V and 2 bases at J, with 7 bases between the two ends. The CDR3: CASGVGNQPQHF. CDR3 DNA sequence: TGTGCCAGCGGTGTGGGCAATCAGCCCCAGCATTTT.

This clone turned up a few times. The V gene is TRBV4-1, the J gene TRBJ2-3, with 11 nucleotides matching TRBD2. CDR1 is MGHRA, CDR2 YSYEKL, per germline. V shed 6 bases, J shed 4 bases, and the junction held 9 bases outside the gene matches. CDR3 length: 16 amino acids. CDR3 DNA: TGCGCCAGCAGGGACGTTAGCGGGGGGGTGCCAGATACGCAGTATTTT. Amino acid sequence: CASRDVSGGVPDTQYF.

The chain links TRBV29-1 to TRBJ2-3, with no clear D. The CDR3 covers 14 residues. Per germline, CDR1 SQVTM and CDR2 ANQGSEA. V shed 2 bases and J shed 3 bases, with 12 bases lying between them. The CDR3 DNA is TGCAGCGTTGAACTCGTAGAGAGGACAGATACGCAGTATTTT. Its protein is CSVELVERTDTQYF.

V gene TRBV15 combines with J gene TRBJ1-6; 7 bases match TRBD1. The CDR3 is 14 residues long. In germline, CDR1 is LNHNV, CDR2 YYDKDF (reference sequence). The ends lost 3 bases at V and 10 bases at J; junction bases unmatched: 6. The CDR3 reads CATSSTGVGSPLHF. The CDR3 nucleotides read TGTGCCACCAGCAGCACAGGGGTAGGGTCACCCCTCCACTTT.

The chain uses TRBV25-1 and TRBJ2-5; D might be TRBD2 (5 bases). V lost 6 bases and J 5 bases, leaving 25 bases between the germline ends. CDR3 length: 17 amino acids. Germline values: CDR1 MGHDK, CDR2 SYGVNS. CDR3 nucleotide sequence: TGTGCCAGCAGCCCCGAGGGTGAGGGCCCGCGCAAGGAGACCCAGTACTTC. Protein sequence: CASSPEGEGPRKETQYF.

The V call is TRBV2, the J call TRBJ2-7, with D perhaps matching TRBD1 or TRBD2 (5 bases each). This CDR3 has 15 residues. The ends were cut back, 7 bases at V and 3 bases at J, with 19 bases in the middle. Germline lookup yields CDR1 SNHLY and CDR2 FYNNEI. As DNA, the CDR3 is TGTGCCAGCATTAATGGACGGGGACGAATCTACGAGCAGTACTTC. Its translation is CASINGRGRIYEQYF.

This clone has just one count. Written as DNA, the CDR3 is TGTGCCACCAGCAGGGAAGGAAATCAGCCCCAGCATTTT. Its translation is CATSREGNQPQHF. This sequence joins TRBV15 and TRBJ1-5, with no clear D. The V and J ends lost 3 bases and 4 bases respectively, with 7 bases between them. This CDR3 contains 13 residues. Germline V CDR1 and CDR2: LNHNV, YYDKDF (reference sequence).

The J gene is TRBJ1-4, the V gene TRBV7-2; D remains unclear. CDR3 size: 15 residues. Trimming took 3 bases from V and 5 from J, leaving 13 bases between them. Germline V lookup: CDR1 SGHTA, CDR2 FQGNSA. CDR3 sequence (DNA): TGTGCCAGCAGCTTGATGAGGACGGCGAATGAAAAACTGTTTTTT. This encodes CASSLMRTANEKLFF.

This clone occurred once. J is TRBJ2-1 and V is TRBV6-5; maybe TRBD2 (5 bases). Germline V CDR1 and CDR2: MNHEY, SVGAGI. Deletions cut 6 bases from V and 9 bases from J, with 15 bases between. The CDR3 extends over 13 amino acids. The CDR3 region has the DNA TGTGCCAGCAGCCCTACTAGTTCCGGTGAGCAGTTCTTC. Amino acids: CASSPTSSGEQFF.

This clone showed up just once. The chain couples TRBV6-4 to TRBJ1-2, with TRBD1 identical over 10 bases. The germline V gene encodes CDR1 MRHNA and CDR2 SNTAGT. With 6 bases clipped from V and 8 bases from J, the junction kept 9 bases outside the gene matches. The CDR3 has 14 residues. CDR3 region: CASRDRGRLAGYTF. The CDR3, as DNA: TGTGCCAGCAGAGACAGGGGGCGCTTGGCCGGCTACACCTTC.

The CDR3 DNA reads as TGTGCCACCAGCAGGGCCGCCGAGACCCAGTACTTC. This codes for CATSRAAETQYF. This chain joins TRBV15 and TRBJ2-5; D is unclear. CDR1 is LNHNV, CDR2 YYDKDF, per germline (reference sequence). The CDR3 is 12 residues long. Trimming stripped 3 bases from V and 5 bases from J, with 7 bases between. The full variable domain, its missing parts supplied by reference TRBV15 and TRBJ2-5, is DAMVIQNPRYQVTQFGKPVTLSCSQTLNHNVMYWYQQKSSQAPKLLFHYYDKDFNNEADTPDNFQSRRPNTSFCFLDIRSPGLGDTAMYLCATSRAAETQYFGPGTRLLVL.

CDR3 in amino acids: CASSRFRRTGVNSNQPQHF. For the CDR3, the DNA is TGCGCCAGCAGTCGGTTCCGGAGAACAGGGGTTAATAGCAATCAGCCCCAGCATTTT. V usage is TRBV23-1 and J usage is TRBJ1-5, with 7 bases identical to TRBD1. TRBV23-1 is an ORF for which the function is uncertain. The CDR3 contains 19 residues. The ends lost 4 bases at V and 0 bases at J; junction bases unmatched: 15.